Listed here are 30 T cell receptor beta chains from one sample, sequenced in a study of T cell responses to AZD1222 COVID-19 vaccine. Using immunoSEQ multiplex PCR, the repertoire was profiled, and TCRdb retains in-frame clones only, with some absent. Found here are some 150,000 clones, around 88% of them singletons; the top ten hold over 12%. Sequencing used peripheral blood, obtained on day 0 of AZD1222 vaccination. The receptors shown here come from an adult in good health.

This chain's CDR3 is CASSYQGSYGYTF. The CDR3 region has the DNA TGTGCCAGCAGTTATCAGGGAAGCTATGGCTACACCTTC. The chain couples TRBV6-5 to TRBJ1-2, with a tentative D call TRBD1 (5 bases). Germline CDR1 reads MNHEY; CDR2 reads SVGAGI. The CDR3 has 13 residues. V gave up 3 bases and J gave up 4 bases, with 9 bases separating them.

The chain recombines TRBV7-2 with TRBJ2-4, with TRBD2 as a possible D gene (6 bases). The CDR3 length is 16 residues. V was pared by 1 base and J by 2 bases, with 12 bases between. CDR1 and CDR2 from the germline V gene are SGHTA and FQGNSA. CDR3 region: CASSLVPLATKNIQYF. The CDR3 DNA sequence: TGTGCCAGCAGCTTAGTCCCACTAGCTACCAAAAACATTCAGTACTTC.

The J gene is TRBJ2-7, the V gene TRBV2, with D hard to call. V was cut by 2 bases and J by 3 bases, with 14 bases left in between. CDR3 length: 15 residues. The germline V gene encodes CDR1 SNHLY and CDR2 FYNNEI. CDR3 amino acids: CASSETARHDYEQYF. The CDR3 DNA follows: TGTGCCAGCAGTGAAACGGCCAGGCACGACTACGAGCAGTACTTC.

V gene TRBV4-1 combines with J gene TRBJ2-2; 8 bases map to TRBD2. J lost 2 bases, V lost 4 bases, and 6 bases had no gene match. The length of the CDR3 is 16 residues. Looked up from germline, CDR1 is MGHRA and CDR2 is YSYEKL. CDR3 region: CASSPRTSLNTGELFF. CDR3 in DNA: TGCGCCAGCAGCCCCAGGACTAGCTTAAACACCGGGGAGCTGTTTTTT.

The chain has TRBV28 and TRBJ1-1; tentatively, D is TRBD1 (6 bases). CDR1 MDHEN and CDR2 SYDVKM come from the germline V gene. This CDR3 comprises 13 residues. Trimming pared 6 bases from V and 1 base from J, leaving 9 bases between. CDR3 in amino acids: CASRQQGNTEAFF. The CDR3 nucleotides are TGTGCCAGCAGGCAACAGGGGAACACTGAAGCTTTCTTT.

V usage is TRBV4-2 and J usage is TRBJ2-3; D is undetermined. Germline CDR1 is LGHNA and CDR2 is YNFKEQ. Between the trimmed V and J ends, which lost 1 base and 4 bases, there was a span of 12 bases. The CDR3 consists of 15 residues. The CDR3 loop is CASSQALGVPDTQYF. CDR3 DNA sequence: TGTGCCAGCAGCCAAGCTCTCGGAGTACCAGATACGCAGTATTTT.

The J gene is TRBJ1-1, the V gene TRBV4-2; TRBD1 matches at 11 bases. CDR1 is LGHNA, CDR2 YNFKEQ, per germline. This CDR3 contains 15 residues. J gave up 3 bases and V 4 bases, and 4 bases lay outside the gene matches. The CDR3, as DNA: TGTGCCAGCAGCCCAGGACAGGGGGCATACACTGAAGCTTTCTTT. Translation gives CASSPGQGAYTEAFF.

The chain links TRBV12-3 or TRBV12-4 to TRBJ1-2; 7 bases match TRBD1. The trim removed 3 bases at V and 7 bases at J, leaving 2 bases unmatched. The CDR3 runs 12 residues. In nucleotides, the CDR3 is TGTGCCAGCAGTTTTACAGGGGCTGGCTACACCTTC. Amino acid sequence: CASSFTGAGYTF.

This chain connects TRBV4-3 to TRBJ2-3; 9 bases agree with TRBD2. V lost 5 bases and J lost 4; bases outside the gene matches: 7. The CDR3 loop spans 15 amino acids. Looked up from germline, CDR1 is LGHNA and CDR2 is YSLEER. The CDR3 DNA follows: TGCGCCAGCAGCGTCCGCGGGGGGGACGCAGATACGCAGTATTTT. Protein product: CASSVRGGDADTQYF.

The chain uses TRBV30 and TRBJ1-2, with 9 bases lining up with TRBD1. Trimming cost V 4 bases and J 2 bases; bases outside gene matches: 8. Germline V gives CDR1 GTSNPN, CDR2 SVGIG (reference sequence). This CDR3 comprises 15 residues. CDR3 bases: TGTGCCTGGAATCGGGACAGGGCAAACAACTATGGCTACACCTTC. It codes for CAWNRDRANNYGYTF.

This clone is medium-sized. J is TRBJ2-7 and V is TRBV5-6; the D gene is possibly TRBD1 (6 bases). Per the germline V gene, CDR1 is SGHDT and CDR2 is YYEEEE. The CDR3 sequence is 15 residues long. Trimming cost V 5 bases and J 0 bases, with 15 bases left between them. The CDR3 DNA reads TGTGCCAGCAGTTTCCGAGGACAGAGCTCCTACGAGCAGTACTTC. Its protein is CASSFRGQSSYEQYF.

The V call is TRBV19, the J call TRBJ1-1, with 10 positions matching TRBD1. This CDR3 contains 14 residues. Per the germline V gene, CDR1 is LNHDA and CDR2 is SQIVND (reference sequence). The ends lost 5 bases at V and 4 bases at J; junction bases unmatched: 4. The CDR3 DNA sequence: TGTGCCAGTAGTGCCAGACAGGGGGCCACTGAAGCTTTCTTT. Translation: CASSARQGATEAFF.

This chain uses TRBV9 with TRBJ1-3; TRBD1 matches 7 bases. This CDR3 has 15 amino acids. Germline V CDR1 and CDR2: SGDLS, YYNGEE. After removal of 5 bases from V and 0 bases from J, the junction contained 5 bases not matched to a gene. As DNA, the CDR3 is TGTGCCAGCAGAGGACAGGCGCTCTCTGGAAACACCATATATTTT. This translates into CASRGQALSGNTIYF.

The chain uses TRBV5-6 and TRBJ2-1; no clear D. Germline V gene sequence: CDR1 SGHDT, CDR2 YYEEEE. The CDR3 contains 15 residues. Trimming cost V 0 bases and J 10 bases, with 17 bases left between them. The chain's CDR3 is CASSLVGQEYSEQFF. The CDR3 nucleotides are TGTGCCAGCAGCTTGGTAGGTCAGGAATATTCAGAGCAGTTCTTC.

The chain joins TRBV7-8 to TRBJ1-6; TRBD1 aligns across 8 bases. After removal of 2 bases from V and 3 bases from J, the junction contained 3 bases not matched to a gene. The CDR3 runs 16 residues. Germline CDR1 and CDR2: SGHVS and FQNEAQ. Written as DNA, the CDR3 is TGTGCCAGCAGCTTATTAACAGGGGGCTATAATTCACCCCTCCACTTT. Its protein product is CASSLLTGGYNSPLHF.

Only one count was recorded for this clone. The chain recombines TRBV5-8 with TRBJ2-3; TRBD2 matches 10 bases. V was pared by 3 bases and J by 6 bases, with 10 bases of the junction left unmatched. Germline assignment: CDR1 SGHTS and CDR2 YDEGEE. The CDR3 sequence is 16 residues long. The CDR3 nucleotides are TGTGCCAGCAGCTCGGAGCTAGCGGGGGTTGGGGATACGCAGTATTTT. Residues: CASSSELAGVGDTQYF.

This clone was seen more than once but under ten times. This chain uses TRBV5-1 with TRBJ2-2, with 8 positions matching TRBD2. This CDR3 is built from 16 residues. The junction had 6 bases not matched to a gene; V was cut back by 1 base and J by 4 bases. Germline V lookup: CDR1 SGHRS, CDR2 YFSETQ. The CDR3 here is CASSLRLATLTGELFF. DNA of the CDR3: TGCGCCAGCAGCTTGAGACTAGCGACACTCACCGGGGAGCTGTTTTTT.

The gene calls are TRBV29-1 and TRBJ2-1, with 9 bases identical to TRBD2. J gave up 6 bases and V 6 bases, and 12 bases lay outside the gene matches. Germline CDR1 SQVTM, CDR2 ANQGSEA. The CDR3 loop spans 15 amino acids. The CDR3 DNA sequence: TGCAGCGTGCGCTCCCTGACTAGCGGCCTCAATGAGCAGTTCTTC. As protein: CSVRSLTSGLNEQFF.

V gene TRBV18 combines with J gene TRBJ1-1; D may be TRBD1 (6 bases). This CDR3 spans 14 amino acids. V was clipped by 5 bases and J by 0 bases, with 10 bases between them. CDR1 is KGHSH, CDR2 LQKENI, per germline. The CDR3 nucleotides read TGTGCCAGCTCAGCGGGGGCCATGAACACTGAAGCTTTCTTT. Translating gives CASSAGAMNTEAFF.

At least ten counts were recorded for this clone. The J gene is TRBJ1-1, the V gene TRBV6-2 or TRBV6-3; a possible D gene is TRBD1 (5 bases). The V gene lost 2 bases and the J gene lost 11 bases, with 30 bases spanning the gap. The length of the CDR3 is 18 residues. Germline CDR1 MNHEY, CDR2 SVGEGT. CDR3 DNA sequence: TGTGCCAGCAGTTACGGCGGGACTTTTACCTTTAACGAAGCTTCCGCTTTCTTT. Translated, it gives CASSYGGTFTFNEASAFF.

V is TRBV7-9 and J is TRBJ2-7; TRBD1 aligns across 10 bases. J was trimmed by 4 bases and V by 5 bases; bases with no gene match: 8. This CDR3 comprises 15 residues. CDR1 and CDR2 (germline): SEHNR, FQNEAQ (reference sequence). The CDR3 nucleotides read TGTGCCAGCAGCCCCTGGGGACAGGGGATATACGAGCAGTACTTC. Protein: CASSPWGQGIYEQYF. Full variable domain (outside the CDR3, taken from reference TRBV7-9 and TRBJ2-7): DTGVSQNPRHKITKRGQNVTFRCDPISEHNRLYWYRQTLGQGPEFLTYFQNEAQLEKSRLLSDRFSAERPKGSFSTLEIQRTEQGDSAMYLCASSPWGQGIYEQYFGPGTRLTVT.

The CDR3 region has the DNA TGCGCCAGCAGCTTGGCCGGGTCAGTGGGCCTCAATTCACCCCTCCACTTT. Protein sequence: CASSLAGSVGLNSPLHF. The rearrangement uses TRBV5-1 and TRBJ1-6, with D uncertain. The CDR3 length is 17 residues. Germline lookup yields CDR1 SGHRS and CDR2 YFSETQ. Trimming removed 0 bases at V and 7 bases at J, with 17 bases between.

The chain uses TRBV11-2 and TRBJ1-2; weak D call: TRBD1 (5 bases). Per germline, CDR1 SGHAT and CDR2 FQNNGV. The V and J ends lost 4 bases and 1 base respectively, with 19 bases between them. This CDR3 spans 17 amino acids. The CDR3 DNA reads as TGTGCCAGCAGCTCGTACAGTAACAGGCGAGATAACTATGGCTACACCTTC. This translates into CASSSYSNRRDNYGYTF.

The rearrangement links TRBV27 to TRBJ2-7; TRBD2 matches 13 bases. CDR3 length: 15 amino acids. The trim removed 5 bases at V and 6 bases at J, leaving 7 bases unmatched. Germline V CDR1 and CDR2: MNHEY, SMNVEV (reference sequence). The CDR3 bases are TGTGCCAGCAGTCTCGGACTAGCGGGGGCTGGCGAGCAGTACTTC. The encoded protein is CASSLGLAGAGEQYF.

V usage is TRBV12-3 or TRBV12-4 and J usage is TRBJ1-3; no clear D. V lost 8 bases, J lost 8 bases, and 16 bases lay in between. CDR3 length: 13 amino acids. CDR3 in amino acids: CASRDLAGDTIYF. CDR3 nucleotide sequence: TGTGCCAGCCGGGATTTAGCTGGGGACACCATATATTTT.

This clone came up a few times. Here the CDR3 DNA reads TGTGCCAGTAGCTCCCTGGGGGCCGGGTCCTACACTGAAGCTTTCTTT. Its translation: CASSSLGAGSYTEAFF. The gene calls are TRBV19 and TRBJ1-1; the D gene is possibly TRBD1 (6 bases). Germline V gene lookup returns CDR1 LNHDA and CDR2 SQIVND (reference sequence). CDR3 length: 16 residues. Trimming shortened V by 6 bases and J by 3 bases, and 20 bases separated the two germline ends.

J is TRBJ2-5 and V is TRBV18; possibly TRBD1 or TRBD2 for D (5 bases each). V lost 3 bases and J lost 5, with 16 bases in between. This CDR3 is 15 amino acids long. CDR1 and CDR2 from the germline V gene are KGHSH and LQKENI. For the CDR3, the DNA is TGTGCCAGCTCACCCCCGGCGAGGGGAATGGAGACCCAGTACTTC. Its protein is CASSPPARGMETQYF. Supplemented by reference TRBV18 and TRBJ2-5, the full variable domain reads NAGVMQNPRHLVRRRGQEARLRCSPMKGHSHVYWYRQLPEEGLKFMVYLQKENIIDESGMPKERFSAEFPKEGPSILRIQQVVRGDSAAYFCASSPPARGMETQYFGPGTRLLVL.

The chain has TRBV4-3 and TRBJ2-3, with TRBD2 as a possible D gene (6 bases). The CDR3 has 17 residues. Trimming cost V 1 base and J 3 bases, with 17 bases left between them. CDR1 LGHNA and CDR2 YSLEER come from the germline V gene. CDR3 coding DNA: TGCGCCAGCAGCCAAGTGTATGGCGGGGTGGCTACAGATACGCAGTATTTT. It translates to CASSQVYGGVATDTQYF.

In this sample, this clone turned up a few times. This chain joins TRBV6-5 and TRBJ1-5, with unresolved D. Germline V gene sequence: CDR1 MNHEY, CDR2 SVGAGI. This CDR3 has 13 residues. V was pared by 7 bases and J by 5 bases, with 12 bases between. Here the CDR3 DNA reads TGTGCCAGCACCTTTGGGAGGGATCAGCCCCAGCATTTT. Encoded protein: CASTFGRDQPQHF.

V is TRBV6-6 and J is TRBJ1-6; D uncertain. The CDR3 runs to 15 residues. Germline CDR1 is MNHNY and CDR2 is SVGAGI (reference sequence). The ends were cut back, 6 bases at V and 6 bases at J, with 15 bases in the middle. DNA for the CDR3: TGTGCCAGCAGAGAAATGGGTAGCCGTAATTCACCCCTCCACTTT. Translating it yields CASREMGSRNSPLHF.